This T cell receptor beta chain was sequenced during a study of blood T cell repertoires in COVID-19. Study in general: Spain, Italy and the United States supplied samples that represented acute and convalescent COVID-19. T cells, B-cell-depleted T cells, or PBMCs supplied cDNA or gDNA.

Germline V gene lookup returns CDR1 SEHNR and CDR2 FQNEAQ (reference sequence). The germline V and J ends were trimmed by 2 bases and 7 bases, with 6 bases remaining between them. This CDR3 region has 13 residues. Per the original methods: Reference gene primer amplification yielded estimated nucleated cell counts. Only in-frame clones appear in the TCRdb table, and some are missing; sequencing was by immunoSEQ multiplex PCR. That table furnishes V, J and clone size, whereas the DNA furnished D and trimming. In the table there are roughly 310,000 clones, roughly 90% of which are singletons. Participants spanned ages about 18 to 90 years and resided in roughly 22 US areas. This clone was counted a single time.

The V and J genes are TRBV7-9 and TRBJ1-6; D unresolved. The TCR sequence derives from a man in his sixties who had recovered from COVID-19. The source material was PBMCs or T cells enriched from blood (not recorded which). In DNA, the CDR3 is TGTGCCAGCAGCTTATCTTCCAATTCACCCCTCCACTTT. It yields the protein CASSLSSNSPLHF.